This is a list of T cell receptor beta chains from one sample in a study of control samples from healthy donors and cancer patients. The data were produced by immunoSEQ multiplex PCR, yet TCRdb's version contains in-frame clones alone and is incomplete. The sample includes 100,000 to 150,000 clones, about 89% of them seen just once. The sequencing sample was made of blood. The receptors derive from a man in his fifties or sixties in good health. Each CDR3 is given with its conserved first and last residue. A D gene is named only where the DNA matches it firmly.

>TRBJ2-2|TRBD1|TRBV27
TGTGCCAGCAGGGGGGACAGGGGGAACACCGGGGAGCTGTTTTTT
CASRGDRGNTGELFF
>TRBJ2-5|TRBD2|TRBV2
TGTGCCAGCAGTAGGGGGACTAGCGGGGGACAGACCCAGTACTTC
CASSRGTSGGQTQYF
>TRBJ1-5|NA|TRBV21-1
TGTGCCAGTAGCAAGGTGGGAGGAGGGTGCCAGCCCCAGCATTTT
CASSKVGGGCQPQHF
>TRBJ1-5|NA|TRBV6-6
TGTGCCAGCAGTTACTCGACAGACATTACGGCCCAGCATTTT
CASSYSTDITAQHF
>TRBJ1-5|NA|TRBV19
TGTGCCAGCGTTTCCTCCGGGACAACCAATCAGCCCCAGCATTTT
CASVSSGTTNQPQHF
>TRBJ2-1|TRBD2|TRBV3-1/TRBV3-2
TGTGCCAGCAGCCTGATAACTAGCGGGGCCAACAATGAGCAGTTCTTC
CASSLITSGANNEQFF
>TRBJ1-5|NA|TRBV28
TGTGCCAGCAGTTCACCTTCTCCAGGGGCCGATCAGCCCCAGCATTTT
CASSSPSPGADQPQHF
>TRBJ2-7|TRBD2|TRBV10-3
TGTGCCATCAGTGGGGGACTAGCGGGGTCCTACGAGCAGTACTTC
CAISGGLAGSYEQYF
>TRBJ1-2|NA|TRBV6-4
TGTGCCAGCAGTGAGGCGGGGGACGCACGCTATGGCTACACCTTC
CASSEAGDARYGYTF
>TRBJ1-2|NA|TRBV28
TGTGCCAGCAGTTCGAACAGTGGGTACGGGGGCTACACCTTC
CASSSNSGYGGYTF
>TRBJ1-2|TRBD1|TRBV30
TGTGCCTGTCGGGACAGGGAAGGCTATGGCTACACCTTC
CACRDREGYGYTF
>TRBJ2-7|TRBD1|TRBV19
TGTGCCAGTAGTATAAATCGACAGGGGACCTACGAGCAGTACTTC
CASSINRQGTYEQYF